The 24 T cell receptor beta chains below were found in one sample sequenced in a study of blood T cells in healthy people across ages. Combining a sample-barcoded 5' primer with a J-beta primer mix, a second PCR ran for about 6 to 11 cycles. TCRdb re-derived calls from the 5' RACE reads in MiXCR, one entry per CDR3 protein. The data contain fewer than 900,000 distinct CDR3 sequences, over 45% of them seen just once; the ten biggest clones take up 30% to 40%. Input material: blood. Receptors originate from a woman aged 55-75 years in good health.

This chain connects TRBV20-1 to TRBJ1-2; no definite D call. Per germline, CDR1 DFQATT and CDR2 SNEGSKA (reference sequence). Trimming removed 0 bases from V and 4 bases from J, with 9 bases in between. This CDR3 is 13 amino acids long. CDR3 sequence: CSARDKRVYGYTF. The CDR3 DNA is TGCAGTGCTAGAGATAAACGAGTCTATGGCTACACCTTC.

V usage is TRBV20-1 and J usage is TRBJ2-1; 7 bases fit TRBD1. V was pared by 5 bases and J by 4 bases, with 14 bases of the junction left unmatched. The CDR3 is 16 residues long. The germline V gene encodes CDR1 DFQATT and CDR2 SNEGSKA (reference sequence). The CDR3: CSADPLDRDKYNEQFF. The CDR3 DNA reads TGCAGTGCTGACCCACTCGACAGGGATAAGTACAATGAGCAGTTCTTC.

The rearrangement joins TRBV20-1 to TRBJ2-5; 8 positions agree with TRBD2. Germline CDR1 and CDR2: DFQATT and SNEGSKA (reference sequence). The CDR3 covers 14 residues. V was clipped by 4 bases and J by 2 bases; unmatched bases: 6. The CDR3 DNA follows: TGCAGTGCTACTAAGGGACTAGGACAAGAGACCCAGTACTTC. Protein product: CSATKGLGQETQYF.

The chain joins TRBV7-7 to TRBJ2-4; D is uncertain. Germline assignment: CDR1 SSHAT and CDR2 FNYEAQ (reference sequence). The CDR3 loop spans 15 amino acids. V was shortened by 2 bases and J by 7 bases, with 15 bases between the two germline ends. CDR3 in amino acids: CASSLIPDHGNIQYF. The CDR3 region has the DNA TGTGCCAGCAGCTTAATCCCGGACCACGGGAACATTCAGTACTTC.

The chain links TRBV4-3 to TRBJ1-1; D remains ambiguous. Germline V gene data show CDR1 as LGHNA and CDR2 as YSLEER. V was cut by 0 bases and J by 1 base, with 9 bases left in between. The CDR3 is 15 amino acids. Written as DNA, the CDR3 is TGCGCCAGCAGCCAAGAACACCACAAGAACACTGAAGCTTTCTTT. It encodes CASSQEHHKNTEAFF.

This clonotype turned up a few times. The chain recombines TRBV29-1 with TRBJ2-3; weak D call: TRBD2 (6 bases). Germline V gene sequence: CDR1 SQVTM, CDR2 ANQGSEA. This CDR3 region has 18 residues. V lost 4 bases to trimming and J lost 0 bases, with 23 bases between them. CDR3 bases: TGCAGCGTTGGAAAGGGAGTGGTGGGAGGACTGAGCACAGATACGCAGTATTTT. Residues: CSVGKGVVGGLSTDTQYF.

This clonotype appeared a few times. The V and J genes are TRBV12-5 and TRBJ2-5; maybe TRBD2 (6 bases). The CDR3 totals 14 residues. Germline-derived CDR1 and CDR2 are LGHNT and FRNRAP. V dropped 2 bases and J dropped 5 bases, with 12 bases sitting between them. CDR3 residues: CASGLSVRGETQYF. For the CDR3, the DNA is TGTGCTAGTGGTTTGAGCGTCCGGGGGGAGACCCAGTACTTC.

The J gene is TRBJ2-5, the V gene TRBV11-3; 9 nucleotides match TRBD1. The J call may be faulty, since TRBJ2-7 better matches the DNA end. Germline V gene data show CDR1 as SGHNT and CDR2 as YENEEA. CDR3 length: 14 amino acids. Here the CDR3 DNA reads TGTGCCAGCAGCGCTCGGGACAGGGACCACGAGCAGTACTTC. Residues: CASSARDRDHEQYF.

This clonotype appeared once. At one boundary the junction diverges from the germline segment, which might be a read error. The V and J genes are TRBV15 and TRBJ1-5, with D possibly matching TRBD1 (5 bases). The CDR3 contains 15 residues. CDR1 LNHNV and CDR2 YYDKDF come from the germline V gene (reference sequence). The CDR3 DNA reads TGTACCACCAGCAGTGCCCCGGGGCGCGTTCAGCCCCAGCATTTT. It specifies CTTSSAPGRVQPQHF.

This clonotype was picked up one time. The chain carries TRBV20-1 and TRBJ2-1; perhaps TRBD2 as D (5 bases). Germline assignment: CDR1 DFQATT and CDR2 SNEGSKA (reference sequence). Trimming pared 1 base from V and 7 bases from J, leaving 11 bases between. The CDR3 is made up of 13 amino acids. The CDR3 DNA follows: TGCAGTGCTAGAGCCCCGGGGATGAATGAGCAGTTCTTC. This translates into CSARAPGMNEQFF.

This chain connects TRBV20-1 to TRBJ2-5, with a weak D call TRBD1 (6 bases). The J call may be in error: the DNA end matches TRBJ2-1 better. The V gene's germline CDR1 is DFQATT and CDR2 SNEGSKA (reference sequence). The CDR3 has 12 residues. CDR3 residues: CKTIRGKETQFF. CDR3 sequence (DNA): TGCAAGACGATTAGGGGGAAAGAGACCCAGTTCTTC.

This rearrangement joins TRBV20-1 to TRBJ2-4, with unresolved D. Germline V gene data show CDR1 as DFQATT and CDR2 as SNEGSKA (reference sequence). With 1 base removed from V and 13 bases from J, the gap between germline ends came to 17 bases. The CDR3 consists of 13 residues. The CDR3 DNA reads as TGCAGTGCTAGAGGCCCTCTGGTGAAGGAGCAGTACTTC. Amino acids: CSARGPLVKEQYF.

V is TRBV20-1 and J is TRBJ2-5; 15 nucleotides match TRBD2. CDR1 DFQATT and CDR2 SNEGSKA come from the germline V gene (reference sequence). This CDR3 region has 18 residues. V trimming: 2 bases; J trimming: 6 bases; junction bases outside the gene matches: 13. CDR3 in DNA: TGCAGTGCTAGAAGGAAGGGGAGGGGACTAGCGGGAGGACAGACCCAGTACTTC. Residues: CSARRKGRGLAGGQTQYF.

V is TRBV5-1 and J is TRBJ2-1, with a possible D match to TRBD2 (6 bases). The assigned J gene may be wrong: the sequence end matches TRBJ2-7 better. CDR3 length: 15 residues. Per germline, CDR1 SGHRS and CDR2 YFSETQ. For the CDR3, the DNA is TGCGCCAGCAGCACGATCGGGAGCTCCTACAATGAGCAGTACTTC. Encoded protein: CASSTIGSSYNEQYF.

This chain uses TRBV7-6 with TRBJ2-6; unclear D gene. This CDR3 is 17 amino acids long. V lost 3 bases to trimming and J lost 0 bases, with 12 bases between them. Germline lookup yields CDR1 SGHVS and CDR2 FNYEAQ. This CDR3 reads CASSFRPSSSGANVLTF. For the CDR3, the DNA is TGTGCCAGCAGCTTCCGTCCAAGCAGCTCTGGGGCCAACGTCCTGACTTTC.

V usage is TRBV20-1 and J usage is TRBJ2-1; 13 bases are a match to TRBD2. V lost 5 bases, J lost 7 bases, and 5 bases stayed unmatched. CDR1 is DFQATT, CDR2 SNEGSKA, per germline (reference sequence). The CDR3 runs to 14 residues. CDR3 sequence reads: CSASGLAGANEQFF. In nucleotides, the CDR3 is TGCAGTGCTTCTGGACTAGCGGGAGCAAATGAGCAGTTCTTC.

In the case of this clonotype: Its ends do not fully match the called genes, so a read error is possible. The genes are TRBV5-1 and TRBJ2-3; D is possibly TRBD2 (5 bases). CDR1 is SGHRS and CDR2 is YFSETQ in the germline V gene. This CDR3 contains 13 residues. The CDR3 loop reads CAGSSGSTDTQYF. The DNA of the CDR3 is TGCGCCGGCAGCTCGGGGAGCACAGATACGCAGTATTTT.

The chain combines TRBV4-1 with TRBJ2-7; 11 bases line up with TRBD2. Germline lookup yields CDR1 MGHRA and CDR2 YSYEKL. The CDR3 has 20 amino acids. The ends lost 1 base at V and 0 bases at J; junction bases unmatched: 14. The CDR3 region is CASSQGVGASGRPLSYEQYF. The CDR3 region has the DNA TGCGCCAGCAGCCAAGGCGTGGGAGCTAGCGGGAGGCCACTCTCCTACGAGCAGTACTTC.

The chain is built from TRBV10-2 and TRBJ2-2; 7 bases line up with TRBD1. Germline trimming cut 3 bases from V and 5 bases from J; bases unmatched to any gene: 3. CDR1 and CDR2 (germline): WSHSY, SAAADI. CDR3 size: 14 residues. The CDR3 DNA reads as TGCGCCAGCAGTGACACAGGGGAAACCGGGGAGCTGTTTTTT. Translating it yields CASSDTGETGELFF.

This clonotype occurred a few times. The CDR3 DNA reads as TGTGCCAGCAGCTTGGCGTCTATAGCGGGAAACGAGCAGTACTTC. Encoded protein: CASSLASIAGNEQYF. The chain employs TRBV7-2 and TRBJ2-7, with TRBD2 matching 8 bases. The ends lost 3 bases at V and 5 bases at J; junction bases unmatched: 9. The CDR3 covers 15 residues. Germline values: CDR1 SGHTA, CDR2 FQGNSA.

V usage is TRBV9 and J usage is TRBJ2-3; 10 bases are shared with TRBD2. V lost 0 bases and J lost 4; bases outside the gene matches: 8. The germline CDR1 and CDR2 sequences are SGDLS and YYNGEE. The CDR3 is 17 amino acids. The CDR3 protein is CASSVAMSSGSPDTQYF. The CDR3 nucleotides are TGTGCCAGCAGCGTAGCTATGTCTAGCGGGAGCCCAGATACGCAGTATTTT. The full variable domain, rest sourced from reference TRBV9 and TRBJ2-3, is DSGVTQTPKHLITATGQRVTLRCSPRSGDLSVYWYQQSLDQGLQFLIQYYNGEERAKGNILERFSAQQFPDLHSELNLSSLELGDSALYFCASSVAMSSGSPDTQYFGPGTRLTVL.

This clonotype was counted at least ten times. J is TRBJ2-5 and V is TRBV24-1; D is possibly TRBD1 (6 bases). With 4 bases removed from V and 3 bases from J, the gap between germline ends came to 11 bases. Germline-derived CDR1 and CDR2 are KGHDR and SFDVKD. The CDR3 sequence is 14 residues long. This CDR3 reads CATSETQGKETQYF. In DNA, the CDR3 is TGTGCCACCAGTGAGACCCAGGGGAAAGAGACCCAGTACTTC.

This clonotype was observed at least ten times. At one end the junction does not follow the germline gene, possibly because of a read error. V is TRBV5-1 and J is TRBJ2-7; TRBD2 matches at 11 bases. Germline CDR1 is SGHRS and CDR2 is YFSETQ. The CDR3 length is 15 residues. CDR3 in amino acids: CASSLGTSGSYEQYF. CDR3 DNA sequence: TGTGCCAGCAGCTTGGGGACTAGCGGCTCCTACGAGCAGTACTTC.

This chain joins TRBV20-1 and TRBJ2-7; TRBD1 agrees at 12 bases. Germline CDR1 is DFQATT and CDR2 is SNEGSKA (reference sequence). J lost 6 bases, V lost 2 bases, and 8 bases had no gene match. CDR3 length equals 15 residues. CDR3 nucleotide sequence: TGCAGTGCTAGATTACCGGGACAGGGGGCGCGCGAGCAGTACTTC. As protein: CSARLPGQGAREQYF.